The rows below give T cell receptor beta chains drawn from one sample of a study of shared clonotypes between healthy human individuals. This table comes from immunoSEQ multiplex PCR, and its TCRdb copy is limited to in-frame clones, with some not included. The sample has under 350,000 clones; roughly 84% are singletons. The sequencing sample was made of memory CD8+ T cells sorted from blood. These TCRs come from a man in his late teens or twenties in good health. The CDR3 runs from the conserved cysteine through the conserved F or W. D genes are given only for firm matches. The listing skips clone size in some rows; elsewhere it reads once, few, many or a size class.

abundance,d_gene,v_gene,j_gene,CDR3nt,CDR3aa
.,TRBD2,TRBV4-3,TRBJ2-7,TGCGCCAGCAGCCAAGATCTAGCGGGAGGGGGGTACGAGCAGTACTTC,CASSQDLAGGGYEQYF
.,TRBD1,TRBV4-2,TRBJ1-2,TGTGCCAGCAGCCTTGACCCCAGGGGGACGAGTGGCTACACCTTC,CASSLDPRGTSGYTF
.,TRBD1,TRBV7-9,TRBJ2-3,TGTGCCAGCAGCACCCGCCCGACAGGGTCAGATACGCAGTATTTT,CASSTRPTGSDTQYF
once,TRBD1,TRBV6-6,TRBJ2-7,TGTGCCAGCAGTTCGCTAGGGACAGGGGCCTACGAGCAGTACTTC,CASSSLGTGAYEQYF
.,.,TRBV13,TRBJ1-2,TGTGCCAGCAGCTTAGAGGAGATGACCTTC,CASSLEEMTF
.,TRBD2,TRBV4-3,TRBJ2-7,TGCGCCAGCAGCCAAGGTCTAGCGGGAGGTAGGGACGAGCAGTACTTC,CASSQGLAGGRDEQYF
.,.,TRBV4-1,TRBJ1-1,TGCGCCAGCAGCCAACCACAGGTTTTGAACACTGAAGCTTTCTTT,CASSQPQVLNTEAFF
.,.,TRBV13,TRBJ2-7,TGTGCCAGCAGCTTAACAAACGGCCAGCCCTACGAGCAGTACTTC,CASSLTNGQPYEQYF
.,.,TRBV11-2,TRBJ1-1,TGTGCCAGCAGCTTATATGGGCTTCGCACTGAAGCTTTCTTT,CASSLYGLRTEAFF
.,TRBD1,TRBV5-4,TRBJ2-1,TGTGCCAGCAGCCAGGGACAGGGAAATTCCAATGAGCAGTTCTTC,CASSQGQGNSNEQFF
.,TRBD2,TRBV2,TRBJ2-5,TGTGCCAGCAGTGATGTACCGGCTAGCGGCCTCCAAGAGACCCAGTACTTC,CASSDVPASGLQETQYF
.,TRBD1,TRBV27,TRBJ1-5,TGTGCCAGCAGTTTGGGGACAGGGGAGGACCAGCCCCAGCATTTT,CASSLGTGEDQPQHF
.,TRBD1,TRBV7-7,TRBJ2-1,TGTGCTAGCAGCTTAGCGGTTTGGGACAGGGGGTCCTACAATGAGCAGTTCTTC,CASSLAVWDRGSYNEQFF
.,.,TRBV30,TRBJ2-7,TGTGCCTGGAGTGTAAAATGGAGTAGAGCGCCAGGTCCTATCGAGCAGTACTTC,CAWSVKWSRAPGPIEQYF
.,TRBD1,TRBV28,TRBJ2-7,TGTGCCAGCAGCCCGACCGGGACAGGACCACTATCCTACGAGCAGTACTTC,CASSPTGTGPLSYEQYF
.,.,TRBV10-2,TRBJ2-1,TGCGCCAGCAGTGAGGGGCATGAGCAGTTCTTC,CASSEGHEQFF
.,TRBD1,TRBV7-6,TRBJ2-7,TGTGCCAGCAGCCCACGGGACAGGGGCTACGAGCAGTACTTC,CASSPRDRGYEQYF
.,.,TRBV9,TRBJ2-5,TGTGCCAGCGGAATACGGGACACAGATAAAGAGACCCAGTACTTC,CASGIRDTDKETQYF
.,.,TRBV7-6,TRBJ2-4,TGTGCCAGCAGCCCCACGGCCAGCTACGGTTTATTCGACAAAAACATTCAGTACTTC,CASSPTASYGLFDKNIQYF
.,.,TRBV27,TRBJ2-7,TGTGCCAGCAGTTTGGACCCGGGACGGAGCTCCTACGAGCAGTACTTC,CASSLDPGRSSYEQYF
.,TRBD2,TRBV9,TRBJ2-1,TGTGCCAGCACCCCGGGGGGTGGTGCCTACAATGAGCAGTTCTTC,CASTPGGGAYNEQFF
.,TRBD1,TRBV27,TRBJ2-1,TGTGCCAGCAGTTACAGGGGCAATGAGCAGTTCTTC,CASSYRGNEQFF
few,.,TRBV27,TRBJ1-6,TGTGCCAGCAGTTTACAAGGGGCGAATTCACCCCTCCACTTT,CASSLQGANSPLHF
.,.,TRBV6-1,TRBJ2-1,TGTGCCGGAGGCTCCTACAATGAGCAGTTCTTC,CAGGSYNEQFF
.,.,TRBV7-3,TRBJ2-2,TGTGCCAGCAGCACCTCCTACGCGGGGGAGCTGTTTTTT,CASSTSYAGELFF
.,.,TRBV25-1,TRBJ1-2,TGTGCCAGCAGTGACTCAGTACCAGGGGTTGATGGCTACACCTTC,CASSDSVPGVDGYTF
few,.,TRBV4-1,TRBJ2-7,TGCGCCAGCAGCCAAGCGTGGGACCGAGCCTACGAGCAGTACTTC,CASSQAWDRAYEQYF
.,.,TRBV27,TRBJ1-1,TGTGCCAGCAGTTTTGGACAGTACACTGAAGCTTTCTTT,CASSFGQYTEAFF
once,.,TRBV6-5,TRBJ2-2,TGTGCCAGCAGTTACTATCTCGAGACCACCCGGGAGCTGTTTTTT,CASSYYLETTRELFF
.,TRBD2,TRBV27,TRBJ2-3,TGTGCCAGCAGTTTTAGCGGGAGTGGCACAGATACGCAGTATTTT,CASSFSGSGTDTQYF
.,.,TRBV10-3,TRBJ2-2,TGTGCCATCAGTGAGGCCGGGGCTTCCCCAGGAGGCACCGGGGAGCTGTTTTTT,CAISEAGASPGGTGELFF
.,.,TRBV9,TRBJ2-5,TGTGCCAGCAGCGTAGCAGGGTCGCCTCAAGAGACCCAGTACTTC,CASSVAGSPQETQYF
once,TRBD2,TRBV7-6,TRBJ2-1,TGTGCCAGCAGCTTAGGGGGACTAGCGGGGTACAATGAGCAGTTCTTC,CASSLGGLAGYNEQFF
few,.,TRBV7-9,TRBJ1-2,TGTGCCAGCAGCTTAGACGAGGGAGCTAACTATGGCTACACCTTC,CASSLDEGANYGYTF
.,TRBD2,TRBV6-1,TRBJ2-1,TGTGCCAGCAGTGGGACTAGCGGTGAGCAGTTCTTC,CASSGTSGEQFF
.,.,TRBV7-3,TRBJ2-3,TGTGCCAGCAGCCAGAGAGCGGGCCGCACAGATACGCAGTATTTT,CASSQRAGRTDTQYF
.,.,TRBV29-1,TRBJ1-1,TGCAGCGGACTGCAGGACGGGAACACTGAAGCTTTCTTT,CSGLQDGNTEAFF
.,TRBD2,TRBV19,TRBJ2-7,TGTGCCAGTAGTATTGGGACTAGCGTCTACGAGCAGTACTTC,CASSIGTSVYEQYF
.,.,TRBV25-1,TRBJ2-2,TGTGCCAGCAGTTTTAACCAACTTACCGGGGAGCTGTTTTTT,CASSFNQLTGELFF
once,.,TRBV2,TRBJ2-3,TGTGCCAGCAGTGAATTCGCTGCCCCTAGCACAGATACGCAGTATTTT,CASSEFAAPSTDTQYF
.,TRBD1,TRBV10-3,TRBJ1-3,TGTGCCATCACCGAACCGGACAGGGGAACTGGAAACACCATATATTTT,CAITEPDRGTGNTIYF
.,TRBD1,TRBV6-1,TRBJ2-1,TGTGCCAGCACCCCGGCTTACAGGGGGGACAATGAGCAGTTCTTC,CASTPAYRGDNEQFF
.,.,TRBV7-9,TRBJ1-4,TGTGCCAGCAGCTACCTTAATGGGGGGCTGGGTGAAAAACTGTTTTTT,CASSYLNGGLGEKLFF
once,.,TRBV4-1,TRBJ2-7,TGCGCCAGCAGCCAAGAATCCCCAGGGGTCTACGAGCAGTACTTC,CASSQESPGVYEQYF
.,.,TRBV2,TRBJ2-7,TGTGCCATCGAGAATGGGCGGGGCAGCTCCTACGAGCAGTACTTC,CAIENGRGSSYEQYF
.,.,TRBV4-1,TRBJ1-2,TGCGCCAGCAGCCAAGATGGCACGTGGTCCTATGGCTACACCTTC,CASSQDGTWSYGYTF
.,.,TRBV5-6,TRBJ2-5,TGTGCCAGCAGCTTAGTAGTTTTTGGGGCCGGAGAGACCCAGTACTTC,CASSLVVFGAGETQYF